This T cell receptor beta chain was captured by sequencing in a study of T-cell reconstitution after alpha-beta-depleted transplantation in children. This sample's TCRbeta library carried unique molecular identifier barcodes. Using its own MiXCR run on the PCR reads, TCRdb lists one record per CDR3 protein. This table has about 110,000 distinct CDR3 sequences, 5.5% to 7% appearing once. The V end was cut by 9 bases, the J end by 8 bases, with 14 bases between. The CDR3 loop spans 12 amino acids. CDR1 is SNHLY, CDR2 FYNNEI, per germline. Study results and limitations: Reportedly, only several hundred clones from non-depleted graft cells drove alpha-beta T-cell counts at about two months. A year had passed since transplant, and T-cell counts and diversity by then came mostly from newly produced T cells. In some patients, recipient T cells and intrathymic progenitors surviving conditioning explained high day-60 diversity.

This clonotype was picked up a small number of times. No antigen is known for it. The origin of this receptor is a male patient between 2 and 10 years old who had a stem cell transplant for acute lymphoblastic leukemia, so the T cells may come from the graft donor. The rearrangement links TRBV2 to TRBJ1-5; D is unclear. Sequencing used PBMCs, mostly from graft donor cells, obtained 360 days after TCRalphabeta/CD19-depleted stem cell transplant. The CDR3 protein is CASFFPGEPQHF. For the CDR3, the DNA is TGTGCCAGTTTTTTCCCCGGGGAGCCCCAGCATTTT.